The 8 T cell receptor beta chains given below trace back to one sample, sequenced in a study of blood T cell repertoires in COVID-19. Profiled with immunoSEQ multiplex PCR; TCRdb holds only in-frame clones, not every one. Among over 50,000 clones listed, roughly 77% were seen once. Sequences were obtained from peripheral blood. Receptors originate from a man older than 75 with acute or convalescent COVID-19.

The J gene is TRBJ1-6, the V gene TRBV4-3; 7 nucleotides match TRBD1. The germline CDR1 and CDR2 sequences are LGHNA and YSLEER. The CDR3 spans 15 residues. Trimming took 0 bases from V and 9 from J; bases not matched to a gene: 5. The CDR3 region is CASSQEFRGPSPLHF. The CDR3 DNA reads TGCGCCAGCAGCCAAGAATTTAGGGGGCCTTCACCCCTCCACTTT.

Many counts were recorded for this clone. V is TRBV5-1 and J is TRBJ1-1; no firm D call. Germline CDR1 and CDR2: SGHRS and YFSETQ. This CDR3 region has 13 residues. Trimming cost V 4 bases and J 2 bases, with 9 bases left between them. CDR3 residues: CASSPTTNTEAFF. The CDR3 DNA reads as TGCGCCAGCAGCCCGACTACTAACACTGAAGCTTTCTTT.

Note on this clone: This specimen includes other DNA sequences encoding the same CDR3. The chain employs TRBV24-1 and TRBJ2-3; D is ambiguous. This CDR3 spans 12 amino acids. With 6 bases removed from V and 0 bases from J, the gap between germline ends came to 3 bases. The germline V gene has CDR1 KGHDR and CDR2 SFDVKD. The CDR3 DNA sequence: TGTGCCACCAGTTCTAGCACAGATACGCAGTATTTT. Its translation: CATSSSTDTQYF.

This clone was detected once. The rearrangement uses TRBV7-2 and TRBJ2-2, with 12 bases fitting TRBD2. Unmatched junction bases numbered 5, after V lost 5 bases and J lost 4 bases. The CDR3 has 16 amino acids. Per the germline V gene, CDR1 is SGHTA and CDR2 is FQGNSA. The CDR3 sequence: CASSTTSGGSTGELFF. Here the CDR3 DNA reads TGTGCCAGCAGCACTACTAGCGGGGGGTCCACCGGGGAGCTGTTTTTT. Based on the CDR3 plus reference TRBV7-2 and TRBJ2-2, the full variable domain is GAGVSQSPSNKVTEKGKDVELRCDPISGHTALYWYRQSLGQGLEFLIYFQGNSAPDKSGLPSDRFSAERTGGSVSTLTIQRTQQEDSAVYLCASSTTSGGSTGELFFGEGSRLTVL.

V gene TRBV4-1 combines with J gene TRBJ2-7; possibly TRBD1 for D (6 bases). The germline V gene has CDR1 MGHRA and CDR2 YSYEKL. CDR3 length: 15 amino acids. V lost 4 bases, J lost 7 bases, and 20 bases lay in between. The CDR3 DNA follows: TGCGCCAGCAGCCCCACCCGAGGGGGTCCTCGAGAGCAGTACTTC. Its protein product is CASSPTRGGPREQYF.

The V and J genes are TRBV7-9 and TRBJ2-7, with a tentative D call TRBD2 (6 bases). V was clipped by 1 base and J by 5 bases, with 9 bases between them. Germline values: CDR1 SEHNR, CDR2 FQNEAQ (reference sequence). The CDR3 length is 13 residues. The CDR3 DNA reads TGTGCCAGCAGCTTAGTTAGGAGGGACGAGCAGTACTTC. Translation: CASSLVRRDEQYF.

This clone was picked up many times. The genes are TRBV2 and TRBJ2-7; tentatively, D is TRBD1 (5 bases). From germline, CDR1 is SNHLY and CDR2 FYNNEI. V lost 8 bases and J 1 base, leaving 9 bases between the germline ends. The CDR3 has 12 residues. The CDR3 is CASGAESYEQYF. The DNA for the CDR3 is TGTGCCAGCGGGGCAGAATCCTACGAGCAGTACTTC.

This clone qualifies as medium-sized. The CDR3 sequence: CASSIGPGGHYGYTF. The CDR3, as DNA: TGTGCCAGTAGTATCGGGCCAGGGGGGCACTATGGCTACACCTTC. The chain couples TRBV19 to TRBJ1-2, with 7 bases lining up with TRBD1. From germline, CDR1 is LNHDA and CDR2 SQIVND (reference sequence). The CDR3 totals 15 residues. Trimming took 3 bases from V and 3 from J; bases not matched to a gene: 7. The variable domain in full, completed from reference TRBV19 and TRBJ1-2, reads DGGITQSPKYLFRKEGQNVTLSCEQNLNHDAMYWYRQDPGQGLRLIYYSQIVNDFQKGDIAEGYSVSREKKESFPLTVTSAQKNPTAFYLCASSIGPGGHYGYTFGSGTRLTVV.